Included here is one T cell receptor beta chain sequence, with context. The repertoire was sequenced with immunoSEQ multiplex PCR; TCRdb's copy has only in-frame clones and lacks some. The table records roughly 130,000 clones, about 95% of them present only once. The data belong to a study of control samples from healthy donors and cancer patients. This CDR3 comprises 17 residues. Germline V lookup: CDR1 SGHAT, CDR2 FQNNGV. Trimming took off 4 bases at V and 5 bases at J, with 21 bases between the two ends. The origin of this receptor is a man aged 25 to 40 in good health. Sequences were obtained from blood. The chain uses TRBV11-2 and TRBJ1-3; a weak D match, TRBD1 (5 bases). The DNA of the CDR3 is TGTGCCAGCAGCTCAAGTAGGGGTGAGGGAGTCCGAAACACCATATATTTT. It encodes CASSSSRGEGVRNTIYF. The entire variable domain, with the rest obtained from reference TRBV11-2 and TRBJ1-3, is as follows: EAGVAQSPRYKIIEKRQSVAFWCNPISGHATLYWYQQILGQGPKLLIQFQNNGVVDDSQLPKDRFSAERLKGVDSTLKIQPAKLEDSAVYLCASSSSRGEGVRNTIYFGEGSWLTVV.